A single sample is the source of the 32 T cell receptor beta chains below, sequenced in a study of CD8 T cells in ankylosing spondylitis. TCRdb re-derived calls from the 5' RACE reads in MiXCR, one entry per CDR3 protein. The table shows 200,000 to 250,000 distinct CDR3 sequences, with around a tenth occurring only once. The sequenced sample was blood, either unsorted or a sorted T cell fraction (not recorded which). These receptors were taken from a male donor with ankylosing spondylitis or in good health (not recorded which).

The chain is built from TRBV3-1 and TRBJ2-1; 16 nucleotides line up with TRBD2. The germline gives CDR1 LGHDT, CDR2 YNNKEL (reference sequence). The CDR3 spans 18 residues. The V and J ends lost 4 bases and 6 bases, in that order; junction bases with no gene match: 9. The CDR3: CASSPTGTSGGAFNEQFF. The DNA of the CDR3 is TGTGCCAGCAGCCCTACTGGGACTAGCGGGGGGGCCTTCAATGAGCAGTTCTTC.

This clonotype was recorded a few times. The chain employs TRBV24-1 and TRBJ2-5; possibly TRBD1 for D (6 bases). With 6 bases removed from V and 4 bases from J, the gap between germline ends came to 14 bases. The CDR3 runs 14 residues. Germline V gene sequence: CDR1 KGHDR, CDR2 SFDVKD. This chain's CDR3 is CATSPSGAVETQYF. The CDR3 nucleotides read TGTGCCACCAGTCCCTCAGGGGCGGTAGAGACCCAGTACTTC.

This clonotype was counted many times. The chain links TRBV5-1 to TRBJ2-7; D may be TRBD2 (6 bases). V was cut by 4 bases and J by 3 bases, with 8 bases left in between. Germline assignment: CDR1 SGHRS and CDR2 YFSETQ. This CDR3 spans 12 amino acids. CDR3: CASSTGDYEQYF. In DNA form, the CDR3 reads TGCGCCAGCAGCACGGGGGACTACGAGCAGTACTTC.

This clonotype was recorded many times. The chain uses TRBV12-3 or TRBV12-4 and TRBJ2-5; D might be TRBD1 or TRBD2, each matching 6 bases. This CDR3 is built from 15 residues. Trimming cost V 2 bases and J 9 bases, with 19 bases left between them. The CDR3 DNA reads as TGTGCCAGCAGTTTAACACAGGGCCTGGAGGGGCCCCAGTACTTC. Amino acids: CASSLTQGLEGPQYF.

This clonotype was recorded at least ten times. The CDR3 nucleotides read TGCAGTGCTTCGGTCGCAGAACTCCCCACAGATACGCAGTATTTT. Its translation is CSASVAELPTDTQYF. The V gene is TRBV20-1, the J gene TRBJ2-3; D is unresolved. The V gene's germline CDR1 is DFQATT and CDR2 SNEGSKA (reference sequence). Deletions cut 5 bases from V and 2 bases from J, with 17 bases between. The CDR3 sequence is 15 residues long.

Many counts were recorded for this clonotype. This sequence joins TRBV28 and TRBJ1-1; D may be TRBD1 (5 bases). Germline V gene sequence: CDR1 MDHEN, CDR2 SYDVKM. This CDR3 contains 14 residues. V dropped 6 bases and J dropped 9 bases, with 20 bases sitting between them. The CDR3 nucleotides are TGTGCCAGCAGCGTCGGGACCTATAGGCAAAAAGCTTTCTTT. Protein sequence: CASSVGTYRQKAFF.

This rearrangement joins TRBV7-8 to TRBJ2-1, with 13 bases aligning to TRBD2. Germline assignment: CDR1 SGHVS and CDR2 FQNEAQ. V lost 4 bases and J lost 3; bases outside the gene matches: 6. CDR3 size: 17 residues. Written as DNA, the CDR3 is TGTGCCAGCAGCTACCGACTAGCGGGGGGTTACTACAATGAGCAGTTCTTC. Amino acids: CASSYRLAGGYYNEQFF.

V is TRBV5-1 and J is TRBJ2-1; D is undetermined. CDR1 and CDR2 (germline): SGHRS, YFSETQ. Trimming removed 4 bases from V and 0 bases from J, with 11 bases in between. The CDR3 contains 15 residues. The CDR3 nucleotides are TGCGCCAGCAGCCGGACCCGGAGCTCCTACAATGAGCAGTTCTTC. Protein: CASSRTRSSYNEQFF. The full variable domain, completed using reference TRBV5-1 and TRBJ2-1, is KAGVTQTPRYLIKTRGQQVTLSCSPISGHRSVSWYQQTPGQGLQFLFEYFSETQRNKGNFPGRFSGRQFSNSRSEMNVSTLELGDSALYLCASSRTRSSYNEQFFGPGTRLTVL.

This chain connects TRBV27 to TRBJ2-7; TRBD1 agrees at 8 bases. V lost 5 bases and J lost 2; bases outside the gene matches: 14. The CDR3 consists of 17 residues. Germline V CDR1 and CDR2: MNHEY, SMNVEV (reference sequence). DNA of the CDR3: TGTGCCAGCAGTCTAACGAACCAGGGGGCTTCGGCCTACGAGCAGTACTTC. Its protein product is CASSLTNQGASAYEQYF.

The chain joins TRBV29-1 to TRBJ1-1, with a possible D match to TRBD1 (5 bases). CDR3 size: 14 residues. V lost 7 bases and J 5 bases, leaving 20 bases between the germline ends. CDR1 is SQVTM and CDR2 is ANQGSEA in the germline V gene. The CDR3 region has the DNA TGCAGCGGTTTCGGGGGGGAAAGTTGGACTGAAGCTTTCTTT. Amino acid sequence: CSGFGGESWTEAFF.

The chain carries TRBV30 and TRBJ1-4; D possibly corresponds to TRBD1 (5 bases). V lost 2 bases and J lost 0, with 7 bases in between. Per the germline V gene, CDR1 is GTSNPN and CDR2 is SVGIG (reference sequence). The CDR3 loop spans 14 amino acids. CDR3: CAWSLGATNEKLFF. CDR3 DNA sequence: TGTGCCTGGAGTCTAGGGGCAACTAATGAAAAACTGTTTTTT.

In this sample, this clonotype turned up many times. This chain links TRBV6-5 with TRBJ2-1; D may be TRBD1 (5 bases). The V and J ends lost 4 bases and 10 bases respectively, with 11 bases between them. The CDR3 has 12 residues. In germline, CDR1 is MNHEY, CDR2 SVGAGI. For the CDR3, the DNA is TGTGCCAGCAGTTCAGGGCAACGCGAGCAGTTCTTC. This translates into CASSSGQREQFF.

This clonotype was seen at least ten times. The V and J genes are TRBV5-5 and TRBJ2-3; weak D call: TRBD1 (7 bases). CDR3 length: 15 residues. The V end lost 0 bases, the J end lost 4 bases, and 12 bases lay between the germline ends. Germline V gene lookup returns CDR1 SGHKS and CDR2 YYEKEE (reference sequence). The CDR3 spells CASSLAGGQADTQYF. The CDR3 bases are TGTGCCAGCAGCTTGGCAGGGGGGCAGGCAGATACGCAGTATTTT.

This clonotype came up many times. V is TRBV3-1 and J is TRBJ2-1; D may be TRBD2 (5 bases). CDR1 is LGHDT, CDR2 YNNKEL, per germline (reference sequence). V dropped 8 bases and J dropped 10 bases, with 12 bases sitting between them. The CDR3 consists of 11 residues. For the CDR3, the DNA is TGTGCCAGCGAGGGTCGAAGGGAGCAGTTCTTC. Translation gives CASEGRREQFF.

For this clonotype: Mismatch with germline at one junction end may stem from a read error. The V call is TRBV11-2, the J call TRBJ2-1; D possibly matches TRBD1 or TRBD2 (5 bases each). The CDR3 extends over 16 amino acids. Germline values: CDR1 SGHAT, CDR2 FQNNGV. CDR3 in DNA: TGTGCCGGCAGCTTAGGGTACCGGGGCCCGTCCAAAGAGCAGTTCTTC. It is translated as CAGSLGYRGPSKEQFF.

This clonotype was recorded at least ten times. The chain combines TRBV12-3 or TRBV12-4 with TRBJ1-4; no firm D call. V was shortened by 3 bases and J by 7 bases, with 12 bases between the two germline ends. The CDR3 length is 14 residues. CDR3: CASSLRVKGEKLFF. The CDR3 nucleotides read TGTGCCAGCAGTTTGAGAGTAAAGGGTGAAAAACTGTTTTTT.

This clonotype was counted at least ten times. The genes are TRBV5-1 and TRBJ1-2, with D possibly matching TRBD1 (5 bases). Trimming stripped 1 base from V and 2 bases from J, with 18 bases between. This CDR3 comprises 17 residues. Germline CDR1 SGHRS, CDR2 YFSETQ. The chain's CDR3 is CASSLYPGQGLNYGYTF. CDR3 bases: TGCGCCAGCAGCTTGTACCCCGGCCAGGGCTTAAACTATGGCTACACCTTC.

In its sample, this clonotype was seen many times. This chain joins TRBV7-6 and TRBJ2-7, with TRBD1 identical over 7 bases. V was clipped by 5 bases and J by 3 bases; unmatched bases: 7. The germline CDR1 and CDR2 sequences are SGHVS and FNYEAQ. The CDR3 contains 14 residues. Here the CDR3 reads CASSPGTVHYEQYF. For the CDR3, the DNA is TGTGCCAGCAGCCCCGGGACAGTTCACTACGAGCAGTACTTC.

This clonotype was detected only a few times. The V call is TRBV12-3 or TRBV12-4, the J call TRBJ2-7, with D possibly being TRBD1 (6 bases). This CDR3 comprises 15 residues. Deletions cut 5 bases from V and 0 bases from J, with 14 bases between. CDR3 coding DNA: TGTGCCAGCAGTCCAGGACAGAGTCTCTCCTACGAGCAGTACTTC. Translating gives CASSPGQSLSYEQYF.

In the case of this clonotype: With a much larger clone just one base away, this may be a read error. CDR3 coding DNA: TGCGCCAGCAGGATCGTCGGGGGCTTATATGGCTACACCTTC. The encoded protein is CASRIVGGLYGYTF. The chain employs TRBV5-1 and TRBJ1-2, with a possible D match to TRBD1 (6 bases). V lost 5 bases and J 5 bases, leaving 16 bases between the germline ends. The germline V gene has CDR1 SGHRS and CDR2 YFSETQ. This CDR3 has 14 amino acids.

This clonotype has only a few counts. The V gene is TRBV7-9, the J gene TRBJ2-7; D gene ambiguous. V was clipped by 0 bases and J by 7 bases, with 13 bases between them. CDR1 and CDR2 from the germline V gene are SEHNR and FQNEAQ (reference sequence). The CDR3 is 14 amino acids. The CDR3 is CASSLAETSEEQYF. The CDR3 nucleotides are TGTGCCAGCAGCTTAGCTGAGACCTCCGAAGAGCAGTACTTC.

CDR3 sequence reads: CSARMGLVVADTQYF. The CDR3 nucleotides are TGCAGTGCTAGAATGGGGCTAGTTGTCGCAGATACGCAGTATTTT. The chain uses TRBV20-1 and TRBJ2-3; a weak D match, TRBD1 (5 bases). The CDR3 runs to 15 residues. Trimming pared 2 bases from V and 4 bases from J, leaving 16 bases between. CDR1 and CDR2 (germline): DFQATT, SNEGSKA (reference sequence).

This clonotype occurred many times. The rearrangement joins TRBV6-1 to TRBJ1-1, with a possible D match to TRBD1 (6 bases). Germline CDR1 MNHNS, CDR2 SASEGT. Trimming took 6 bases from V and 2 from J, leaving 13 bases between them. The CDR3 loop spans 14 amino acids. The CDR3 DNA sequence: TGTGCCAGCAGACACGGGGGGGCAAACACTGAAGCTTTCTTT. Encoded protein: CASRHGGANTEAFF.

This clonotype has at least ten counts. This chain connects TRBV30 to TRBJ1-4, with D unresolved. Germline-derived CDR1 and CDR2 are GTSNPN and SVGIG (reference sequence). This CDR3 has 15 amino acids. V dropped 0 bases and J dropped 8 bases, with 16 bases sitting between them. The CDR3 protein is CAWSVLEEGGEKLFF. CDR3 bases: TGTGCCTGGAGTGTACTCGAGGAGGGCGGAGAAAAACTGTTTTTT.

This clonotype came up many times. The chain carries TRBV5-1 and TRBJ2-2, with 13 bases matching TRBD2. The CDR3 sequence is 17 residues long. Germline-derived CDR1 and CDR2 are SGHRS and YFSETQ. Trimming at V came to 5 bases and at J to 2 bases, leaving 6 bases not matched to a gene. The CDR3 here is CASSTTSGGPNTGELFF. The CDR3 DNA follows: TGCGCCAGCAGTACGACTAGCGGGGGGCCTAACACCGGGGAGCTGTTTTTT.

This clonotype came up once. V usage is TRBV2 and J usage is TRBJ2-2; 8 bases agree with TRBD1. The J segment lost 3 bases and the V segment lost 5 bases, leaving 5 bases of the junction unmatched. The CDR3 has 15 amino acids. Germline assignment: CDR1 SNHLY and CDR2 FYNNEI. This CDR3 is CASSRQGSDTGELFF. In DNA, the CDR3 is TGTGCCAGCAGTCGACAGGGGTCTGACACCGGGGAGCTGTTTTTT.

Here the CDR3 reads CASSEEWLAETQYF. The CDR3 region has the DNA TGTGCCAGCAGTGAAGAGTGGCTAGCCGAGACCCAGTACTTC. The chain uses TRBV2 and TRBJ2-5; D possibly corresponds to TRBD2 (5 bases). Germline CDR1 is SNHLY and CDR2 is FYNNEI. This CDR3 is built from 14 residues. The ends were cut back, 1 base at V and 5 bases at J, with 11 bases in the middle.

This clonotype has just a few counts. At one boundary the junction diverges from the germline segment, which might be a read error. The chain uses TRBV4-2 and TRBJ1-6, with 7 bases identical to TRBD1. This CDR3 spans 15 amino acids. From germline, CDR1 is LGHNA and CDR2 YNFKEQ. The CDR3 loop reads CVSSQDREWSSPLHF. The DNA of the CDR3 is TGTGTCAGCAGCCAAGACAGGGAGTGGAGTTCACCCCTCCACTTT.

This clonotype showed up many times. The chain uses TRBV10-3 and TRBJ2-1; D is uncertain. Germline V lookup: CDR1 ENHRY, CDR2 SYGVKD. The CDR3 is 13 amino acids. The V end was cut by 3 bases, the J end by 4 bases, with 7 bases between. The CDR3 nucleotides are TGTGCCATCAGTGACGCCCGTTACAATGAGCAGTTCTTC. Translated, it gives CAISDARYNEQFF.

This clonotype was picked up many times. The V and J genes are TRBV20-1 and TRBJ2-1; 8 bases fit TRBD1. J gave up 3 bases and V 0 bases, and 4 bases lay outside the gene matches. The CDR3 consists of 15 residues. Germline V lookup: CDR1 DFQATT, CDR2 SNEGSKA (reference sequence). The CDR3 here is CSARDRDRSYNEQFF. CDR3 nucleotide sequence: TGCAGTGCTAGAGATCGGGACAGGAGCTACAATGAGCAGTTCTTC.

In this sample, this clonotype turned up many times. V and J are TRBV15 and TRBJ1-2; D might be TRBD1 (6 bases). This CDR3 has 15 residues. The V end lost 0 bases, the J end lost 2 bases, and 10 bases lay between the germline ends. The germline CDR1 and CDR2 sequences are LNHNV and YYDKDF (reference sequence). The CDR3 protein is CATSRETGSNYGYTF. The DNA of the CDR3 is TGTGCCACCAGCAGAGAGACAGGAAGCAACTATGGCTACACCTTC.

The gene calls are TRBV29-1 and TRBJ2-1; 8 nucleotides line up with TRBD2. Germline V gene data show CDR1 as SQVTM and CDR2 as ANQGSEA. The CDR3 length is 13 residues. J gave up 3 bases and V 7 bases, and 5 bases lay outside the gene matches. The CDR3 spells CSARGAVYNEQFF. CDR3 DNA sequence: TGCAGCGCGCGGGGGGCCGTCTACAATGAGCAGTTCTTC.